The rows below give T cell receptor beta chains drawn from one sample of a study of T cells after yellow fever vaccination. TCRdb re-called the 5' RACE reads with MiXCR, one entry per CDR3 protein. The sample lists some 200,000 distinct CDR3 sequences, 3.2% seen once, with under 3.5% in the top ten. The specimen comprised CD4+ T cells sorted from PBMCs, sampled 10 days after the yellow fever booster vaccination. Receptors originate from a man aged 18 to 30 who received the YFV17D yellow fever vaccine. The CDR3 runs from the conserved cysteine through the conserved F or W. A D gene is named only where the DNA matches it firmly. The size entry is marked missing in some rows and otherwise reads once, few, many or a size class.

cdr3_aa cdr3_nt v_call d_call clone_size j_call
CASSQQDSSGNTIYF TGCGCCAGCAGCCAACAGGACTCCTCTGGAAACACCATATATTTT TRBV5-1 . . TRBJ1-3
CSASPGQGASYEQYF TGCAGTGCTTCGCCGGGACAGGGGGCTTCGTACGAGCAGTACTTC TRBV20-1 TRBD1 many TRBJ2-7
CASSLAGTANEKLFF TGCGCCAGCAGCTTGGCAGGGACGGCTAATGAAAAACTGTTTTTT TRBV5-1 . once TRBJ1-4
CASSPTSGASYNEQFF TGCGCCAGCAGCCCGACTAGCGGGGCTTCCTACAATGAGCAGTTCTTC TRBV5-1 TRBD2 many TRBJ2-1
CASRTDTSTDTQYF TGTGCCAGCCGGACGGATACTAGCACAGATACGCAGTATTTT TRBV19 . few TRBJ2-3
CASSLVYNEQFF TGTGCCAGCAGCTTAGTGTACAATGAGCAGTTCTTC TRBV7-3 . many TRBJ2-1
CAWSAGNNQPQHF TGTGCCTGGAGTGCAGGGAACAATCAGCCCCAGCATTTT TRBV30 . . TRBJ1-5
CASSQVSGTPIYEQYF TGTGCCAGCAGCCAAGTATCTGGGACCCCAATCTACGAGCAGTACTTC TRBV3-1 . many TRBJ2-7
CAIGPGSQETQYF TGTGCCATCGGGCCGGGGTCCCAAGAGACCCAGTACTTC TRBV10-3 . . TRBJ2-5
CAISGQEQETQYF TGTGCCATCAGTGGACAGGAGCAAGAGACCCAGTACTTC TRBV10-3 . . TRBJ2-5
CASSFGPAGGQEAQYF TGCGCCAGCAGCTTTGGCCCAGCGGGGGGGCAGGAAGCGCAGTATTTT TRBV5-1 TRBD2 . TRBJ2-3
CASSPQGVNTEAFF TGTGCCAGCTCACCACAGGGCGTGAACACTGAAGCTTTCTTT TRBV18 . few TRBJ1-1
CASRFKGPQETQYF TGTGCCAGCAGGTTCAAGGGGCCTCAAGAGACCCAGTACTTC TRBV7-2 . many TRBJ2-5
CASSSGLHNEQFF TGTGCCAGCAGCTCCGGACTCCACAATGAGCAGTTCTTC TRBV7-6 . few TRBJ2-1
CASSQRGPGDTQYF TGCGCCAGCAGCCAGCGGGGGCCCGGGGATACGCAGTATTTT TRBV5-1 TRBD2 few TRBJ2-3
CASSPRLGKGPGGADTQYF TGTGCCAGCAGCCCACGACTTGGGAAGGGTCCGGGGGGCGCAGATACGCAGTATTTT TRBV4-2 . . TRBJ2-3
CASSLGDSLYGYTF TGTGCCAGCAGCCTTGGAGACAGCCTCTATGGCTACACCTTC TRBV6-6 . many TRBJ1-2
CASSLDIGGSYNSPLHF TGCGCCAGCAGCTTGGATATAGGGGGCTCCTATAATTCACCCCTCCACTTT TRBV5-1 . many TRBJ1-6
CASTVGPGTDTQYF TGTGCCAGTACGGTGGGACCTGGCACAGATACGCAGTATTTT TRBV19 . few TRBJ2-3
CASSLGDRVTGELFF TGCGCCAGCAGCCTCGGGGACAGGGTCACCGGGGAGCTGTTTTTT TRBV5-1 TRBD1 many TRBJ2-2
CSVAEVNYGYTF TGCAGCGTTGCTGAGGTTAACTATGGCTACACCTTC TRBV29-1 . many TRBJ1-2
CASRAGTYNEKLFF TGTGCCAGCAGAGCCGGGACGTATAATGAAAAACTGTTTTTT TRBV2 . many TRBJ1-4
CASSLAGGQKNEKLFF TGCGCCAGCAGCTTGGCGGGGGGACAGAAAAATGAAAAACTGTTTTTT TRBV5-1 TRBD1 . TRBJ1-4
CASSAPRGEQYF TGTGCCAGCAGCGCCCCACGGGGCGAGCAGTACTTC TRBV9 . many TRBJ2-7
CASSKPLAGGPDTQYF TGTGCCAGCAGTAAACCGCTAGCGGGGGGCCCCGATACGCAGTATTTT TRBV6-5 TRBD2 few TRBJ2-3